A single sample is the source of the 32 T cell receptor beta chains below, sequenced in a study of radiation and T cells in renal cell carcinoma. Sample time point: baseline pretreatment blood. Described treatment: 15 Gy SBRT to primary tumor, nephrectomy 4 weeks later. Method: immunoSEQ multiplex PCR; TCRdb's copy keeps in-frame clones and lacks some. The table lists some 110,000 clones, about four fifths of them singletons. The input for sequencing was blood, taken from a patient whose treatment included radiotherapy and nephrectomy. These receptor sequences come from a woman in her sixties with renal cell carcinoma.

The V call is TRBV18, the J call TRBJ1-1, with a possible D match to TRBD1 (6 bases). The V end lost 6 bases, the J end lost 8 bases, and 13 bases lay between the germline ends. Germline V lookup: CDR1 KGHSH, CDR2 LQKENI. The CDR3 runs 12 residues. Here the CDR3 DNA reads TGTGCCAGCTCCCCTGTGGGACAAGAAGCTTTCTTT. Translating gives CASSPVGQEAFF.

This clone has a handful of counts. The rearrangement joins TRBV7-6 to TRBJ2-1, with TRBD1 as a possible D gene (5 bases). Germline CDR1 SGHVS, CDR2 FNYEAQ. V was cut by 1 base and J by 7 bases, with 20 bases left in between. The CDR3 consists of 17 residues. CDR3 DNA: TGTGCCAGCAGCTTAGGGGCCACAGGTGTAATCGGGAATGAGCAGTTCTTC. It yields the protein CASSLGATGVIGNEQFF. The whole variable domain, remainder taken from reference TRBV7-6 and TRBJ2-1, is GAGVSQSPRYKVTKRGQDVALRCDPISGHVSLYWYRQALGQGPEFLTYFNYEAQQDKSGLPNDRFSAERPEGSISTLTIQRTEQRDSAMYRCASSLGATGVIGNEQFFGPGTRLTVL.

This rearrangement joins TRBV14 to TRBJ2-1; D not resolved. The ends were cut back, 1 base at V and 7 bases at J, with 11 bases in the middle. Germline V gene lookup returns CDR1 SGHDN and CDR2 FVKESK. CDR3 length equals 14 residues. The CDR3 DNA reads TGTGCCAGCAGCCAAGCCTCGAGCTTGAATGAGCAGTTCTTC. It is translated as CASSQASSLNEQFF.

The gene calls are TRBV13 and TRBJ1-1, with D hard to call. Trimming pared 9 bases from V and 0 bases from J, leaving 11 bases between. The CDR3 contains 13 residues. Germline V CDR1 and CDR2: PRHDT, FYEKMQ (reference sequence). CDR3: CASRAAMNTEAFF. The CDR3 coding sequence is TGTGCCAGTAGAGCAGCCATGAACACTGAAGCTTTCTTT.

This chain connects TRBV19 to TRBJ1-2, with D unclear. The length of the CDR3 is 12 residues. Between the trimmed V and J ends, which lost 7 bases and 4 bases, there was a span of 10 bases. Germline V CDR1 and CDR2: LNHDA, SQIVND (reference sequence). The CDR3: CASTPGSYGYTF. CDR3 nucleotide sequence: TGTGCCAGTACCCCGGGGTCCTATGGCTACACCTTC. Variable domain in full (rest from reference TRBV19 and TRBJ1-2): DGGITQSPKYLFRKEGQNVTLSCEQNLNHDAMYWYRQDPGQGLRLIYYSQIVNDFQKGDIAEGYSVSREKKESFPLTVTSAQKNPTAFYLCASTPGSYGYTFGSGTRLTVV.

The chain recombines TRBV6-1 with TRBJ1-1, with a possible D match to TRBD1 (5 bases). Germline CDR1 MNHNS, CDR2 SASEGT. Trimming left V 8 bases short and J 1 base short, with 8 bases between. The CDR3 covers 12 residues. The CDR3 DNA follows: TGTGCCAGCGGAACAGGGAACACTGAAGCTTTCTTT. Amino acids: CASGTGNTEAFF.

The chain links TRBV18 to TRBJ2-7, with D maybe TRBD2 (6 bases). Germline V CDR1 and CDR2: KGHSH, LQKENI. Between the trimmed V and J ends, which lost 3 bases and 4 bases, there was a span of 16 bases. The CDR3 has 15 residues. This CDR3 is CASSPGLFPLYEQYF. The DNA of the CDR3 is TGTGCCAGCTCACCGGGACTCTTTCCCTTATACGAGCAGTACTTC.

The gene calls are TRBV19 and TRBJ2-1, with D perhaps being TRBD1 or TRBD2 (6 bases each). Trimming stripped 3 bases from V and 9 bases from J, with 18 bases between. This CDR3 has 15 residues. CDR1 is LNHDA, CDR2 SQIVND, per germline (reference sequence). The CDR3 protein is CASSIGGPEPREQFF. CDR3 coding DNA: TGTGCCAGTAGTATCGGGGGCCCCGAGCCCCGTGAGCAGTTCTTC.

In nucleotides, the CDR3 is TGTGCCAGCAGCCCGGGACAGGGAGGAGAGACCCAGTACTTC. Translating it yields CASSPGQGGETQYF. The rearrangement joins TRBV28 to TRBJ2-5; 9 bases line up with TRBD1. In germline, CDR1 is MDHEN, CDR2 SYDVKM. The length of the CDR3 is 14 residues. J gave up 4 bases and V 6 bases, and 6 bases lay outside the gene matches. Supplemented by reference TRBV28 and TRBJ2-5, the full variable domain reads DVKVTQSSRYLVKRTGEKVFLECVQDMDHENMFWYRQDPGLGLRLIYFSYDVKMKEKGDIPEGYSVSREKKERFSLILESASTNQTSMYLCASSPGQGGETQYFGPGTRLLVL.

The genes are TRBV5-6 and TRBJ2-5; TRBD2 aligns across 12 bases. J was trimmed by 2 bases and V by 4 bases; bases with no gene match: 3. Germline V gives CDR1 SGHDT, CDR2 YYEEEE. The CDR3 totals 15 residues. CDR3 sequence reads: CASSIGLAGQETQYF. The CDR3 coding sequence is TGTGCCAGCAGCATAGGACTAGCGGGGCAAGAGACCCAGTACTTC.

The chain links TRBV7-3 to TRBJ2-2; tentatively, D is TRBD1 or TRBD2 (5 bases each). The ends were cut back, 4 bases at V and 7 bases at J, with 13 bases in the middle. CDR3 length: 14 amino acids. Germline V gives CDR1 SGHTA, CDR2 FQGTGA. This CDR3 is CASSSSGPLGELFF. The CDR3, as DNA: TGTGCCAGCAGCTCCTCGGGGCCGCTCGGGGAGCTGTTTTTT.

This clone was seen just once. This rearrangement joins TRBV19 to TRBJ2-2; D may correspond to TRBD1 or TRBD2 (5 bases each). The CDR3 totals 16 residues. V lost 5 bases and J 2 bases, leaving 15 bases between the germline ends. Germline V gene sequence: CDR1 LNHDA, CDR2 SQIVND (reference sequence). This CDR3 reads CASSLFTGTNTGELFF. Here the CDR3 DNA reads TGTGCCAGTAGTCTGTTCACGGGGACCAACACCGGGGAGCTGTTTTTT. Using reference TRBV19 and TRBJ2-2 for the parts outside the CDR3, the full variable domain is DGGITQSPKYLFRKEGQNVTLSCEQNLNHDAMYWYRQDPGQGLRLIYYSQIVNDFQKGDIAEGYSVSREKKESFPLTVTSAQKNPTAFYLCASSLFTGTNTGELFFGEGSRLTVL.

The CDR3: CASSPGQGSSPLHF. CDR3 sequence (DNA): TGCGCCAGCAGCCCTGGACAGGGCTCATCACCCCTCCACTTT. This chain links TRBV5-1 with TRBJ1-6; 8 bases are shared with TRBD1. The junction had 7 bases not matched to a gene; V was cut back by 4 bases and J by 10 bases. The CDR3 consists of 14 residues. Per germline, CDR1 SGHRS and CDR2 YFSETQ.

The chain carries TRBV7-2 and TRBJ2-7, with TRBD2 identical over 7 bases. The V segment lost 4 bases and the J segment 3 bases; nucleotides outside the gene matches: 6. Germline V gene sequence: CDR1 SGHTA, CDR2 FQGNSA. The CDR3 length is 14 residues. CDR3 DNA sequence: TGTGCCAGCAGCTCGCCGGGACTACACTACGAGCAGTACTTC. As protein: CASSSPGLHYEQYF.

V is TRBV5-1 and J is TRBJ2-3; 8 nucleotides agree with TRBD1. The trim removed 3 bases at V and 3 bases at J, leaving 6 bases unmatched. Germline V gene lookup returns CDR1 SGHRS and CDR2 YFSETQ. The CDR3 contains 15 residues. Here the CDR3 reads CASSWVDRGTDTQYF. DNA for the CDR3: TGCGCCAGCAGCTGGGTAGACAGGGGAACAGATACGCAGTATTTT.

The table lists this clone with a few counts. The chain has TRBV29-1 and TRBJ1-1; D gene uncertain. The CDR3 is 11 residues long. V lost 7 bases and J 3 bases, leaving 9 bases between the germline ends. Per germline, CDR1 SQVTM and CDR2 ANQGSEA. The CDR3 here is CSGLSDTEAFF. CDR3 sequence (DNA): TGCAGCGGGTTAAGCGACACTGAAGCTTTCTTT.

CDR3 protein: CASNSHSEGETQYF. The CDR3 DNA reads TGTGCCAGCAACAGCCATTCTGAGGGGGAGACCCAGTACTTC. The chain recombines TRBV9 with TRBJ2-5, with D possibly being TRBD1 or TRBD2 (5 bases each). This CDR3 is built from 14 residues. Germline-derived CDR1 and CDR2 are SGDLS and YYNGEE. V was cut by 6 bases and J by 5 bases, with 17 bases left in between.

This clone was detected only a few times. The V call is TRBV18, the J call TRBJ2-2; D not certain. This CDR3 spans 14 amino acids. V was pared by 3 bases and J by 1 base, with 6 bases between. CDR1 and CDR2 (germline): KGHSH, LQKENI. The CDR3 bases are TGTGCCAGCTCACCTGGATGGAACACCGGGGAGCTGTTTTTT. Translating it yields CASSPGWNTGELFF.

The chain joins TRBV28 to TRBJ1-6; 7 nucleotides align to TRBD1. J was trimmed by 9 bases and V by 4 bases; bases with no gene match: 6. Looked up from germline, CDR1 is MDHEN and CDR2 is SYDVKM. The CDR3 totals 14 residues. CDR3 bases: TGTGCCAGCAGTTCTCGACAGGGCGGTTCACCCCTCCACTTT. Translating it yields CASSSRQGGSPLHF.

This chain joins TRBV5-1 and TRBJ2-6, with TRBD1 identical over 7 bases. This CDR3 is 16 amino acids long. Germline CDR1 and CDR2: SGHRS and YFSETQ. J gave up 9 bases and V 0 bases, and 9 bases lay outside the gene matches. CDR3 DNA: TGCGCCAGCAGCTTGGAGTCTGGACAGGCGGTCAACGTCCTGACTTTC. Amino acids: CASSLESGQAVNVLTF.

This chain uses TRBV7-9 with TRBJ2-5; no firm D call. The CDR3 extends over 14 amino acids. Germline CDR1 reads SEHNR; CDR2 reads FQNEAQ (reference sequence). Trimming removed 1 base from V and 5 bases from J, with 11 bases in between. The CDR3 region is CASSLVLNAETQYF. CDR3 sequence (DNA): TGTGCCAGCAGCTTAGTTCTAAACGCGGAGACCCAGTACTTC.

The chain couples TRBV5-1 to TRBJ1-4; TRBD1 agrees at 8 bases. The CDR3 has 15 amino acids. Looked up from germline, CDR1 is SGHRS and CDR2 is YFSETQ. Trimming at V came to 4 bases and at J to 7 bases, leaving 9 bases not matched to a gene. The CDR3 sequence is CASSQAGGLGEKLFF. The DNA for the CDR3 is TGCGCCAGCAGCCAAGCAGGGGGCTTGGGTGAAAAACTGTTTTTT.

This clone occurred a few times. The chain recombines TRBV10-1 with TRBJ1-5; possibly TRBD1 for D (5 bases). This CDR3 has 17 residues. V dropped 0 bases and J dropped 3 bases, with 15 bases sitting between them. From germline, CDR1 is WNHNN and CDR2 SYGVQD (reference sequence). The CDR3 DNA follows: TGCGCCAGCAGTGAGTCGCCAGGGCTTCCCTTCAATCAGCCCCAGCATTTT. This sequence encodes CASSESPGLPFNQPQHF.

The chain uses TRBV5-8 and TRBJ2-2, with 7 nucleotides matching TRBD2. This CDR3 comprises 16 residues. The V and J ends lost 1 base and 1 base, in that order; junction bases with no gene match: 4. Germline V gives CDR1 SGHTS, CDR2 YDEGEE. CDR3 sequence: CASSLLGGGNTGELFF. In DNA form, the CDR3 reads TGTGCCAGCAGCTTGCTGGGCGGGGGGAACACCGGGGAGCTGTTTTTT.

The rearrangement links TRBV7-9 to TRBJ2-1; 9 bases fit TRBD1. The CDR3 has 17 amino acids. Germline V gene sequence: CDR1 SEHNR, CDR2 FQNEAQ (reference sequence). The trim removed 5 bases at V and 5 bases at J, leaving 13 bases unmatched. In DNA form, the CDR3 reads TGTGCCAGCAGCCGAAATCCGGGACAGGGCCCCAACAATGAGCAGTTCTTC. It specifies CASSRNPGQGPNNEQFF.

The V call is TRBV27, the J call TRBJ1-2; the D gene is possibly TRBD1 (5 bases). Trimming shortened V by 7 bases and J by 0 bases, and 18 bases separated the two germline ends. The CDR3 contains 16 residues. CDR1 is MNHEY, CDR2 SMNVEV, per germline (reference sequence). CDR3 sequence: CASTKLLGTANYGYTF. The CDR3, as DNA: TGTGCCAGCACTAAACTCCTCGGGACCGCTAACTATGGCTACACCTTC.

This clone appeared a few times. This chain connects TRBV15 to TRBJ1-4; maybe TRBD1 (5 bases). V gave up 3 bases and J gave up 3 bases, with 11 bases separating them. The CDR3 runs 15 residues. Germline CDR1 LNHNV, CDR2 YYDKDF (reference sequence). The CDR3 bases are TGTGCCACCAGCAGCAGGGCCAGGGCTAATGAAAAACTGTTTTTT. Protein: CATSSRARANEKLFF.

V and J are TRBV19 and TRBJ2-3, with D possibly TRBD1 on 5 matching bases. Per germline, CDR1 LNHDA and CDR2 SQIVND (reference sequence). The CDR3 consists of 13 residues. V was clipped by 3 bases and J by 3 bases, with 7 bases between them. The CDR3, as DNA: TGTGCCAGTAGTATTGACAGAACAGATACGCAGTATTTT. It codes for CASSIDRTDTQYF.

The chain joins TRBV9 to TRBJ2-5, with D tentatively TRBD2 (6 bases). V was clipped by 2 bases and J by 1 base, with 6 bases between them. This CDR3 is 13 amino acids long. Germline V gives CDR1 SGDLS, CDR2 YYNGEE. The CDR3 sequence: CASSVGGQETQYF. CDR3 in DNA: TGTGCCAGCAGCGTCGGGGGCCAAGAGACCCAGTACTTC.

This chain joins TRBV28 and TRBJ1-6; 9 bases are a match to TRBD1. J gave up 8 bases and V 4 bases, and 6 bases lay outside the gene matches. Germline V gives CDR1 MDHEN, CDR2 SYDVKM. The CDR3 consists of 15 residues. As DNA, the CDR3 is TGTGCCAGCAGTTCCCCGGGACAGGGTTATTCACCCCTCCACTTT. Its protein is CASSSPGQGYSPLHF.

The chain has TRBV5-1 and TRBJ1-1, with unresolved D. CDR3 length equals 14 residues. Germline V gives CDR1 SGHRS, CDR2 YFSETQ. The V end was cut by 0 bases, the J end by 3 bases, with 9 bases between. The CDR3 spells CASSLEIGYTEAFF. The CDR3 region has the DNA TGCGCCAGCAGCTTGGAAATAGGGTACACTGAAGCTTTCTTT. Complete variable domain (other parts from reference TRBV5-1 and TRBJ1-1): KAGVTQTPRYLIKTRGQQVTLSCSPISGHRSVSWYQQTPGQGLQFLFEYFSETQRNKGNFPGRFSGRQFSNSRSEMNVSTLELGDSALYLCASSLEIGYTEAFFGQGTRLTVV.

The rearrangement uses TRBV21-1 and TRBJ2-7. TRBV21-1 corresponds to a pseudogene. The CDR3 consists of 17 residues. The CDR3 nucleotides read TGTGCCAGCAGCCTTACTCCCCCCCCTGGCTGCCTACCGTTACAGTACTTC. The encoded protein is CASSLTPPPGCLPLQYF.